The clone carrying this T cell receptor beta chain showed up many times. The sample originates from a study of T cells in Graves' hyperthyroidism and ophthalmopathy. Trimming cost V 4 bases and J 2 bases; bases outside gene matches: 1. The CDR3 has 13 residues. CDR1 DFQATT and CDR2 SNEGSKA come from the germline V gene (reference sequence). Regions amplified from RNA transcripts were the TCR beta CDR3 regions. In the first-round RT-PCR of the TCR CDR3, the HTBI primer set was used. TCRdb ran MiXCR on the multiplex PCR reads and lists one entry per CDR3 protein. The table shows about 400,000 distinct CDR3 sequences, with approximately 14% occurring only once.

The clonotype was recovered from a woman aged 18-29 years with Graves' hyperthyroidism. The genes are TRBV20-1 and TRBJ2-7; 11 bases map to TRBD2. Sequencing was carried out using blood. The CDR3, as DNA: TGCAGTGCTATTAGCGGGGGGGCCTACGAGCAGTACTTC. Translated: CSAISGGAYEQYF.